Described below is a single T cell receptor (beta chain) sequence and its context. As yet, its antigen is unknown. The sample comes from a study of T cell clones after liver transplantation. Study information: TCRbeta sequencing after a pre-transplant mixed lymphocyte reaction identified graft-donor-reactive clones, later tracked in post-transplant blood.

Germline values: CDR1 SGHRS, CDR2 YFSETQ. The CDR3 sequence is 14 residues long. V was shortened by 0 bases and J by 4 bases, with 10 bases between the two germline ends. Study-wide results and caveats: A significant post-transplant drop in circulating graft-donor-reactive CD4 TCRbeta sequences occurred in most of the 8 subjects. Rather than being deleted, graft donor-reactive T cells may have moved into the graft.

TCRdb keeps only in-frame clones here, not all; method: immunoSEQ multiplex PCR. The data contain tens of thousands of clones, 75% to 90% of them singletons. The origin of this receptor is a human patient who received a liver transplant. Some T cells may be graft donor cells. Specimen: CD4+ T cells from blood, collected at the 22-month timepoint. The chain combines TRBV5-1 with TRBJ1-1; no firm D call. CDR3 region: CASSLVPGSTEAFF. The DNA of the CDR3 is TGCGCCAGCAGCTTGGTTCCGGGGAGCACTGAAGCTTTCTTT.